The 23 T cell receptor beta chains in this list originate from one sample, sequenced in a study of blood T cell repertoires in COVID-19. Sequencing used immunoSEQ multiplex PCR; TCRdb keeps in-frame clones, though not all of them. Of 200,000 to 250,000 clones listed, roughly 84% were seen once; the top ten hold roughly a tenth. The sample consisted of peripheral blood. The receptors were gathered from an elderly woman with COVID-19, enrolled during active disease.

The chain couples TRBV3-1 (or the pseudogene TRBV3-2) to TRBJ1-6; D not resolved. This CDR3 region has 14 residues. Germline CDR1 is LGHDT and CDR2 is YNNKEL (reference sequence). V was trimmed by 0 bases and J by 5 bases, leaving 5 bases between them. The CDR3 here is CASSQEQNNSPLHF. The CDR3 DNA reads as TGTGCCAGCAGCCAAGAGCAGAATAATTCACCCCTCCACTTT.

This sequence joins TRBV7-2 and TRBJ2-3; 8 bases agree with TRBD2. This CDR3 comprises 14 residues. Germline lookup yields CDR1 SGHTA and CDR2 FQGNSA. Losses at the gene ends were 7 bases for V and 1 base for J; bases not matched to a gene: 4. The DNA of the CDR3 is TGTGCCAGCACCCCGGGGGGGGGCACAGATACGCAGTATTTT. It specifies CASTPGGGTDTQYF.

V is TRBV7-2 and J is TRBJ2-1; no clear D gene. The CDR3 totals 14 residues. CDR1 is SGHTA, CDR2 FQGNSA, per germline. Trimming took off 3 bases at V and 7 bases at J, with 13 bases between the two ends. The CDR3 nucleotides are TGTGCCAGCAGCTTCACAGCTGATGGGAATGAGCAGTTCTTC. Its protein is CASSFTADGNEQFF.

The genes are TRBV29-1 and TRBJ1-1; D is uncertain. Trimming shortened V by 2 bases and J by 2 bases, and 6 bases separated the two germline ends. The length of the CDR3 is 12 residues. Germline assignment: CDR1 SQVTM and CDR2 ANQGSEA. The CDR3 DNA reads as TGCAGCGTTGAAATCCAAAACACTGAAGCTTTCTTT. Protein sequence: CSVEIQNTEAFF.

The chain joins TRBV7-6 to TRBJ2-5; D call uncertain. The CDR3 loop spans 11 amino acids. V lost 5 bases and J 5 bases, leaving 6 bases between the germline ends. Germline assignment: CDR1 SGHVS and CDR2 FNYEAQ. CDR3 loop: CASSPLETQYF. CDR3 DNA sequence: TGTGCCAGCAGCCCCCTGGAGACCCAGTACTTC.

This rearrangement joins TRBV5-1 to TRBJ2-3; 10 bases map to TRBD1. The germline CDR1 and CDR2 sequences are SGHRS and YFSETQ. Trimming cost V 4 bases and J 7 bases; bases outside gene matches: 15. The CDR3 is made up of 17 amino acids. The CDR3 is CASSPSSGQGVGHTQYF. In DNA form, the CDR3 reads TGCGCCAGCAGCCCAAGCTCCGGACAGGGGGTCGGTCATACGCAGTATTTT.

The chain combines TRBV28 with TRBJ1-2; 7 bases align to TRBD1. There are 14 residues in the CDR3. The trim removed 4 bases at V and 4 bases at J, leaving 6 bases unmatched. Germline CDR1 is MDHEN and CDR2 is SYDVKM. In DNA, the CDR3 is TGTGCCAGCAGTTCAGGACAGGCCCTCTATGGCTACACCTTC. Protein product: CASSSGQALYGYTF.

V is TRBV18 and J is TRBJ1-1; the match to TRBD1 covers 8 bases. Unmatched junction bases numbered 5, after V lost 2 bases and J lost 0 bases. The V gene's germline CDR1 is KGHSH and CDR2 LQKENI. The CDR3 totals 16 residues. CDR3 coding DNA: TGTGCCAGCTCACCAAATGACAGGGGCATGAACACTGAAGCTTTCTTT. Protein: CASSPNDRGMNTEAFF.

This chain links TRBV5-1 with TRBJ2-1; a weak D match, TRBD2 (6 bases). The length of the CDR3 is 16 residues. The V gene lost 4 bases and the J gene lost 0 bases, with 14 bases spanning the gap. The germline CDR1 and CDR2 sequences are SGHRS and YFSETQ. The DNA for the CDR3 is TGCGCCAGCAGCGCCTACGGGGGACCCTCCTACAATGAGCAGTTCTTC. It is translated as CASSAYGGPSYNEQFF.

The chain has TRBV24-1 and TRBJ2-5; 9 nucleotides line up with TRBD1. This CDR3 has 18 residues. CDR1 is KGHDR and CDR2 is SFDVKD in the germline V gene. J was trimmed by 0 bases and V by 2 bases; bases with no gene match: 9. CDR3 residues: CATSDSRQGVFNQETQYF. In nucleotides, the CDR3 is TGTGCCACCAGTGATTCGAGACAGGGGGTGTTCAACCAAGAGACCCAGTACTTC.

The chain couples TRBV2 to TRBJ1-1; 7 positions agree with TRBD1. The CDR3 is 14 residues long. Germline V gives CDR1 SNHLY, CDR2 FYNNEI. The V segment lost 4 bases and the J segment 5 bases; nucleotides outside the gene matches: 7. The CDR3 is CASSVQGVRTEAFF. CDR3 nucleotide sequence: TGTGCCAGCAGTGTTCAGGGGGTCAGGACTGAAGCTTTCTTT.

In its sample, this clone was seen once. The CDR3 loop is CASSPPGATNYGYTF. CDR3 nucleotides: TGTGCCAGCTCACCACCAGGAGCGACTAACTATGGCTACACCTTC. The V gene is TRBV18, the J gene TRBJ1-2; D ambiguous. The CDR3 is 15 residues long. Trimming cost V 0 bases and J 0 bases, with 8 bases left between them. Germline loops: CDR1 KGHSH, CDR2 LQKENI.

The chain has TRBV28 and TRBJ2-1; tentative D call: TRBD2 (5 bases). This CDR3 has 15 amino acids. Trimming removed 4 bases from V and 9 bases from J, with 19 bases in between. The V gene's germline CDR1 is MDHEN and CDR2 SYDVKM. CDR3 DNA sequence: TGTGCCAGCAGTTCCCTTCTAGCCACGTCTCGTGAGCAGTTCTTC. Its protein is CASSSLLATSREQFF.

This clone came up once. The chain combines TRBV9 with TRBJ1-3; no definite D call. CDR3 length: 13 residues. Germline values: CDR1 SGDLS, CDR2 YYNGEE. Trimming took 4 bases from V and 8 from J, leaving 13 bases between them. The CDR3, as DNA: TGTGCCAGCAGCAGCAGAGTCCTAGACACCATATATTTT. Residues: CASSSRVLDTIYF.

The chain recombines TRBV27 with TRBJ2-3; 12 positions match TRBD2. Losses at the gene ends were 4 bases for V and 6 bases for J; bases not matched to a gene: 8. This CDR3 is 16 amino acids long. Germline CDR1 reads MNHEY; CDR2 reads SMNVEV (reference sequence). This CDR3 is CASSSTSGGSYDTQYF. DNA of the CDR3: TGTGCCAGCAGTTCGACTAGCGGGGGATCGTATGATACGCAGTATTTT.

V is TRBV6-5 and J is TRBJ2-1; 10 bases are shared with TRBD1. The CDR3 covers 15 residues. With 6 bases clipped from V and 5 bases from J, the junction kept 7 bases outside the gene matches. Germline assignment: CDR1 MNHEY and CDR2 SVGAGI. In DNA, the CDR3 is TGTGCCAGCAGGAAACCGGGACAGGGGAACAATGAGCAGTTCTTC. Translated: CASRKPGQGNNEQFF.

The V gene is TRBV25-1, the J gene TRBJ1-4; 7 bases are shared with TRBD1. The V and J ends lost 6 bases and 7 bases, in that order; junction bases with no gene match: 8. Germline CDR1 MGHDK, CDR2 SYGVNS. The CDR3 totals 14 residues. CDR3 region: CASRTGMTGEKLFF. In DNA form, the CDR3 reads TGTGCCAGCAGGACAGGGATGACGGGTGAAAAACTGTTTTTT.

This chain joins TRBV28 and TRBJ1-3; D perhaps matches TRBD1 (6 bases). V lost 6 bases and J 3 bases, leaving 18 bases between the germline ends. The germline CDR1 and CDR2 sequences are MDHEN and SYDVKM. This CDR3 has 16 amino acids. In nucleotides, the CDR3 is TGTGCCAGCAGCTCCGCGGGGGGGCTACATGGAAACACCATATATTTT. This translates into CASSSAGGLHGNTIYF. The whole variable domain, remainder taken from reference TRBV28 and TRBJ1-3, is DVKVTQSSRYLVKRTGEKVFLECVQDMDHENMFWYRQDPGLGLRLIYFSYDVKMKEKGDIPEGYSVSREKKERFSLILESASTNQTSMYLCASSSAGGLHGNTIYFGEGSWLTVV.

This chain uses TRBV12-3 or TRBV12-4 with TRBJ1-2, with 7 bases matching TRBD1. Losses at the gene ends were 3 bases for V and 4 bases for J; bases not matched to a gene: 2. The CDR3 sequence is 13 residues long. The DNA for the CDR3 is TGTGCCAGCAGTTTTACAGGGGCCTATGGCTACACCTTC. It translates to CASSFTGAYGYTF.

The J gene is TRBJ1-5, the V gene TRBV7-9, with 9 bases lining up with TRBD1. V lost 5 bases to trimming and J lost 4 bases; unmatched junction nucleotides: 3. Germline values: CDR1 SEHNR, CDR2 FQNEAQ (reference sequence). The CDR3 runs 14 residues. DNA for the CDR3: TGTGCCAGCAGCCGGGGGACAGGGAATCAGCCCCAGCATTTT. Its translation is CASSRGTGNQPQHF.

The chain links TRBV2 to TRBJ1-5; D is unresolved. This CDR3 is 12 amino acids long. Trimming left V 4 bases short and J 5 bases short, with 6 bases between. The V gene's germline CDR1 is SNHLY and CDR2 FYNNEI. This chain's CDR3 is CASSGVDQPQHF. CDR3 coding DNA: TGTGCCAGCAGTGGCGTGGATCAGCCCCAGCATTTT.

This clone was seen a single time. This rearrangement joins TRBV19 to TRBJ2-7; D is unclear. Trimming shortened V by 6 bases and J by 1 base, and 16 bases separated the two germline ends. The CDR3 spans 15 residues. CDR1 LNHDA and CDR2 SQIVND come from the germline V gene (reference sequence). The CDR3 DNA is TGTGCCAGTAGATCGGCGGCAGTTAGTTCCTACGAGCAGTACTTC. This sequence encodes CASRSAAVSSYEQYF.

This rearrangement joins TRBV5-1 to TRBJ2-3, with D perhaps matching TRBD2 (6 bases). Per germline, CDR1 SGHRS and CDR2 YFSETQ. V lost 6 bases and J 1 base, leaving 9 bases between the germline ends. CDR3 length equals 13 residues. The CDR3 nucleotides are TGCGCCAGCACCTCGGGGGGCACAGATACGCAGTATTTT. This codes for CASTSGGTDTQYF.